This T cell receptor (beta chain) is drawn from a study of T-cell memory formation after mild COVID-19. Study details: Largely donor-specific TCR clusters were found.

A note on this clonotype: The antigen is not known.

CDR1 is MGHRA, CDR2 YSYEKL, per germline. Trimming left V 0 bases short and J 0 bases short, with 8 bases between. This CDR3 is 15 amino acids long. General study results and limits: From day 15 to 85, contracting clones were balanced between CD4 and CD8, whereas later expanders leaned toward CD4+.

TCRdb itself ran the 5' RACE reads through MiXCR, one entry per CDR3 protein. Of 200,000 to 250,000 distinct CDR3 sequences listed, about 16% were seen once; the top ten hold about 2%. The material sequenced was PBMCs or a T cell subset sorted from them (not recorded which). The receptor was isolated from an adult woman who had mild COVID-19 (a few samples of this study predate the infection). Cell type and time point are not known. The genes are TRBV4-1 and TRBJ1-1, with D unclear. Here the CDR3 reads CASSQDRYMNTEAFF. The CDR3 region has the DNA TGCGCCAGCAGCCAAGATCGATATATGAACACTGAAGCTTTCTTT.